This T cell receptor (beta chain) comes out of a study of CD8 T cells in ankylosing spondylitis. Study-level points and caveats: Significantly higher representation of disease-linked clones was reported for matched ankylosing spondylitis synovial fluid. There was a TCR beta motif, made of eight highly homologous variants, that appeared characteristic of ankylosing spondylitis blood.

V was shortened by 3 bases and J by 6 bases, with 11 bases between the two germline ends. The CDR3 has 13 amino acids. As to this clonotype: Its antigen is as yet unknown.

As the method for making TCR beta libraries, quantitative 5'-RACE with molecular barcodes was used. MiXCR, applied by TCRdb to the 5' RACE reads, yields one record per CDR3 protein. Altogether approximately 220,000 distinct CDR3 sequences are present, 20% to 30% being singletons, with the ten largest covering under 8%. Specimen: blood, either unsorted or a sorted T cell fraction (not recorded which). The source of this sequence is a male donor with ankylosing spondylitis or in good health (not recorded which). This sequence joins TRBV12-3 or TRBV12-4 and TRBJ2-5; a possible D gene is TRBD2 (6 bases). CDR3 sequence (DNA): TGTGCCAGCAGTTTGGGAGGTGGAAAGACCCAGTACTTC. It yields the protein CASSLGGGKTQYF.